Below, one T cell receptor beta chain is given with its context. MiXCR was run by TCRdb on the reads, yielding one entry per CDR3 protein. Of over 200,000 distinct CDR3 sequences listed, approximately 14% are singletons. This sample stems from a study of T cell repertoires in cytomegalovirus infection. Overall study context: Indications came from public TCR beta signatures; they pointed to CMV infection and to a matching HLA type.

The CDR3 sequence is 16 residues long. CDR1 and CDR2 (germline): DFQATT, SNEGSKA (reference sequence). With 4 bases removed from V and 1 base from J, the gap between germline ends came to 17 bases. Sequenced sample: PBMCs. The receptor was derived from a human donor in good health (CMV status not recorded). Some clones in this sample may be carry-over from other donors' samples. The chain employs TRBV20-1 and TRBJ1-5; tentatively, D is TRBD1 (6 bases). CDR3 DNA sequence: TGCAGTGCTATAGAGGGGGGGAGCGGGAGCAATCAGCCCCAGCATTTT. It encodes CSAIEGGSGSNQPQHF.